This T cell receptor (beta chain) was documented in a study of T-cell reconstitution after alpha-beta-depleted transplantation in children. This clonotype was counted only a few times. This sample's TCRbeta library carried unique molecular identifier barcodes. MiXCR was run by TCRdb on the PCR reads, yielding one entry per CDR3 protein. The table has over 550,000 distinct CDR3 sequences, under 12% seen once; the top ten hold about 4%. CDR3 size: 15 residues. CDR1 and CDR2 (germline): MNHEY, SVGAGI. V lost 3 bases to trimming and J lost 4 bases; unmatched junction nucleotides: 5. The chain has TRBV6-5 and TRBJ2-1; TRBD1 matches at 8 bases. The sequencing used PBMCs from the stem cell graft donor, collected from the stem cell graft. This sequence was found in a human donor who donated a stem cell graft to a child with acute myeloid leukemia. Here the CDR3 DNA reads TGTGCCAGCAGTTATTCGGACAGGGAGTACAATGAGCAGTTCTTC. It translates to CASSYSDREYNEQFF.